This T cell receptor (beta chain) came from a study of OX40 agonist ivuxolimab in advanced cancers. At the level of the study: Recorded diagnoses for dose-escalation patients were hepatocellular carcinoma, melanoma, renal cell or head and neck cancer. With a range of roughly 20 to 85, age averaged roughly 60 years, and nearly 85% were male. Study results and caveats: No antigen was identified for the clonally expanded peripheral T cells.

Here immunoSEQ multiplex PCR was the method, and the copy in TCRdb shows in-frame clones only, minus some. Of 50,000 to 70,000 clones in the sample, over 75% were seen once. As regards this clone: Its specificity is not known.

With V trimmed by 11 bases and J by 0 bases, 14 bases remained unmatched. The CDR3 is 16 residues long. The germline CDR1 and CDR2 sequences are SNHLY and FYNNEI. The timepoints at which blood was sampled were baseline, cycle 4 day 1, and cycle 7 day 1. The chain combines TRBV2 with TRBJ2-3; 7 positions match TRBD1. The source was CD4+ or CD8+ T cells sorted from blood, collected in a trial of the OX40 agonist ivuxolimab. The clonotype was recovered from an adult with an advanced solid tumor such as melanoma, head and neck, liver or kidney cancer. DNA for the CDR3: TGTGCCTGCACTGCCCGGGACAGCCAAAGCACAGATACGCAGTATTTT. Encoded protein: CACTARDSQSTDTQYF.